This T cell receptor (beta chain) was captured by sequencing in a study of cytomegalovirus exposure and HLA in healthy donors. PCR involved 60 Vbeta and 13 Jbeta primers. Repertoires were generated with immunoSEQ multiplex PCR, while TCRdb's copy carries only in-frame clones and drops some. Of 130,000 or so clones in the sample, about 73% were seen once. This clone was seen just once. Germline-derived CDR1 and CDR2 are SGHDT and YYEEEE. After removal of 4 bases from V and 11 bases from J, the junction contained 9 bases not matched to a gene. This CDR3 contains 14 residues. Sample: PBMCs. This chain connects TRBV5-6 to TRBJ1-6, with 7 bases fitting TRBD1. The sequence was obtained from a woman aged 40 to 49 in good health and CMV-seropositive. The CDR3 bases are TGTGCCAGCAGCGCGGGACAGCGTAACGCACCCCTCCACTTT. Amino acid sequence: CASSAGQRNAPLHF. Combining the CDR3 with reference TRBV5-6 and TRBJ1-6 gives the whole variable domain DAGVTQSPTHLIKTRGQQVTLRCSPKSGHDTVSWYQQALGQGPQFIFQYYEEEERQRGNFPDRFSGHQFPNYSSELNVNALLLGDSALYLCASSAGQRNAPLHFGNGTRLTVT.